The clone carrying this T cell receptor beta chain was observed a handful of times. Antigen specificity is unknown. These data are taken from a study of identical twins. Study-wide findings and caveats: Abundant cord blood beta clonotypes carried fewer insertions; memory repertoires showed none.

Template switching (which added a universal primer site) was used, and cDNA carried unique molecular identifiers. TCRdb analysed the 5' RACE reads with MiXCR anew, one entry per CDR3 protein. This sample has about 700,000 distinct CDR3 sequences, with more than 6.5% found just once. This CDR3 is built from 15 residues. Germline V gene sequence: CDR1 SGHRS, CDR2 YFSETQ. Trimming left V 0 bases short and J 4 bases short, with 11 bases between. This same sample was also taken into another study, of yellow fever vaccine responses in identical twins.

The rearrangement uses TRBV5-1 and TRBJ1-5; tentatively, D is TRBD1 (5 bases). This TCR derives from a woman aged 18-35 years in good health. What was sequenced was PBMCs. The CDR3 nucleotides are TGCGCCAGCAGCTTGGAAAGCGGGGGGAATCAGCCCCAGCATTTT. Amino acid sequence: CASSLESGGNQPQHF.